The clone carrying this T cell receptor beta chain was observed at least ten times. Its antigen is undetermined. TCRdb re-analysed the 5' RACE reads in MiXCR, keeping a single row per CDR3 protein. The sample has about 63,000 distinct CDR3 sequences, approximately 7% seen once; the top ten hold 35% to 40%. This specimen comes from a study of T cells after yellow fever vaccination. General study results and limits: On re-exposure, the response was weaker but peaked faster, at day 5 versus 15. Abundant bulk-population clonotypes could contaminate the FACS-sorted repertoires. The study re-detected most primary-vaccination clones after the booster (96% CD4, 80% to 90% CD8).

The CDR3 spans 15 residues. Trimming removed 5 bases from V and 9 bases from J; junction bases left unmatched: 13. This TCR came from a man aged 25 to 45 who received the YFV17D yellow fever vaccine. V and J are TRBV12-3 or TRBV12-4 and TRBJ2-1; TRBD2 agrees at 7 bases. The source material was CD8+ T cells sorted from PBMCs, sampled 15 days after the yellow fever booster vaccination. The CDR3 nucleotides are TGTGCCAGCAGTGTGGGGGAGGGCCCCGGTAGTGAGCAGTTCTTC. Amino acid sequence: CASSVGEGPGSEQFF.